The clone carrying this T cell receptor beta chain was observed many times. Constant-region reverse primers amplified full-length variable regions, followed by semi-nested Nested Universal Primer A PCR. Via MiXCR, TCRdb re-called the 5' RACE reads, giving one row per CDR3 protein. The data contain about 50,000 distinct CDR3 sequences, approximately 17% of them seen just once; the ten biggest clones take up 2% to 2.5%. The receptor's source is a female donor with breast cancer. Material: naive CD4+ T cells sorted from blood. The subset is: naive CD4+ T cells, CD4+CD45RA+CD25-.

CDR3 residues: CASRELYSTGTQYF. The CDR3 nucleotides read TGTGCCAGCAGGGAACTATACAGTACGGGGACCCAGTACTTC. The chain has TRBV6-1 and TRBJ2-5; D is unresolved. Trimming took 6 bases from V and 7 from J, leaving 18 bases between them. The CDR3 runs 14 residues. The V gene's germline CDR1 is MNHNS and CDR2 SASEGT.